The sequence of this T cell receptor (beta chain) was determined in a study of T-cell memory formation after mild COVID-19. Study information: TCR clusters were mostly donor specific. Notes on the study in general: A second wave expanding day 15 to 37 was CD4+-biased; contracting clones were balanced.

This clonotype has more than one count but fewer than ten. No antigen is known for it. Trimming left V 3 bases short and J 7 bases short, with 13 bases between. The CDR3 length is 13 residues. Germline V lookup: CDR1 DFQATT, CDR2 SNEGSKA (reference sequence). TCR alpha and TCR beta cDNA libraries carrying sample barcodes and UMIs came from 5'RACE with constant-segment primers. MiXCR was run by TCRdb on the 5' RACE reads, yielding one entry per CDR3 protein. The sample shows a few hundred thousand distinct CDR3 sequences, roughly 17% of them seen only once. This clonotype was obtained from a young man who had mild COVID-19 (a few samples of this study predate the infection). Cell type and time point are not known. The rearrangement joins TRBV20-1 to TRBJ2-1; D is possibly TRBD1 (5 bases). Sequenced: PBMCs or a T cell subset sorted from them (not recorded which). The CDR3 DNA sequence: TGCAGTGCTAGGTCATGGGCAGGGAATGAGCAGTTCTTC. It specifies CSARSWAGNEQFF.